This T cell receptor (beta chain) derives from a study of blood T cell repertoires in COVID-19. Looking at the study overall: Sites in the United States, Italy and Spain provided acute and convalescent COVID-19 samples.

This clone was picked up many times. The germline V gene has CDR1 LNHDA and CDR2 SQIVND (reference sequence). This CDR3 contains 16 residues. With V trimmed by 4 bases and J by 3 bases, 8 bases remained unmatched. Original analysis: Estimation of nucleated cell counts was performed using reference gene primer amplification. The table came from immunoSEQ multiplex PCR; TCRdb's copy has only in-frame clones and leaves some out. V and J calls and clone size are those listed in that table; D and trimming were worked out from the DNA. The sample consists of some 400,000 clones, more than 75% of them appearing once.

Specimen: peripheral blood. The V call is TRBV19, the J call TRBJ1-5, with 8 bases that match TRBD1. The receptor was derived from a human donor with acute or convalescent COVID-19. The donor label of this sample is uncertain. CDR3 sequence: CASSKETGAFNQPQHF. The DNA of the CDR3 is TGTGCCAGTAGTAAGGAGACAGGGGCCTTCAATCAGCCCCAGCATTTT.